A single sample gave rise to the 2 T cell receptor beta chains below, sequenced in a study of blood T cell repertoires in COVID-19 (TCRdb year 2020). Library preparation used the immunoSEQ multiplex PCR assay. TCRdb re-hosts the immuneACCESS table, in-frame sequences only. Its copies lack some clones; in the studies checked, an unresolved V gene accounts for under half of them, and the cause for the rest is not known. The sample contains about 220,000 clones, approximately 81% of them found a single time. The ten largest clones capture just under 20% of the sample. Sequencing used peripheral blood. The receptors stem from a young man with active or convalescent COVID-19.

The chain joins TRBV28 to TRBJ1-4; D unclear. Looked up from germline, CDR1 is MDHEN and CDR2 is SYDVKM. There are 14 residues in the CDR3. Trimming left V 6 bases short and J 0 bases short, with 8 bases between. This CDR3 reads CASRGGATNEKLFF. For the CDR3, the DNA is TGTGCCAGCAGGGGAGGTGCAACTAATGAAAAACTGTTTTTT.

V gene TRBV28 combines with J gene TRBJ2-3, with TRBD2 matching over 11 bases. Trimming took 8 bases from V and 4 from J; bases not matched to a gene: 8. Germline CDR1 reads MDHEN; CDR2 reads SYDVKM. The CDR3 consists of 15 residues. Here the CDR3 DNA reads TGTGCCAGCGGTCTACTAGCGGGAGAGTCAGATACGCAGTATTTT. This translates into CASGLLAGESDTQYF.